This T cell receptor beta chain was sequenced in a study of spatial heterogeneity in lung cancer. The V gene lost 1 base and the J gene lost 4 bases, with 20 bases spanning the gap. This CDR3 has 17 amino acids. CDR1 is SGHVS, CDR2 FQNEAQ, per germline. TCRdb recomputed calls from the 5' RACE reads with MiXCR, one row per CDR3 protein. This sample yields about 15,000 distinct CDR3 sequences, of which 19% are seen a single time; 6.2% belongs to the top ten. This clonotype appeared many times. Indicated time point: blood at routine non-recurrence follow-up after resection. This chain uses TRBV7-8 with TRBJ2-7; D is unclear. The TCR comes from a male donor with early-stage non-small cell lung cancer. The source was PBMCs, collected at follow-up. The CDR3: CASSLVIRRLVGYEQYF. The CDR3 coding sequence is TGTGCCAGCAGCTTAGTAATTCGGCGTTTGGTAGGGTACGAGCAGTACTTC. The full variable domain, its missing parts supplied by reference TRBV7-8 and TRBJ2-7, is GAGVSQSPRYKVAKRGQDVALRCDPISGHVSLFWYQQALGQGPEFLTYFQNEAQLDKSGLPSDRFFAERPEGSVSTLKIQRTQQEDSAVYLCASSLVIRRLVGYEQYFGPGTRLTVT.